This T cell receptor (beta chain) was profiled in a study of blood T cell repertoires in COVID-19. For the study at large: The United States, Italy and Spain provided the acute and convalescent COVID-19 samples. In each case, the material was cDNA or gDNA derived from T cells, B-cell-depleted T cells, or PBMCs.

There are 16 residues in the CDR3. CDR1 LGHDT and CDR2 YNNKEL come from the germline V gene (reference sequence). The ends lost 0 bases at V and 5 bases at J; junction bases unmatched: 6. Original analysis: Scientists estimated how many nucleated cells there were by amplifying reference gene primers. Clones were sequenced by immunoSEQ multiplex PCR, and TCRdb holds only the in-frame ones, with some missing. The V and J calls and the clone size are those of that table, but D and trimming were determined from the DNA. The sample includes nearly 350,000 clones, more than 75% of them seen just once. This chain links TRBV3-1 (or the pseudogene TRBV3-2) with TRBJ2-1; the match to TRBD2 covers 8 bases. The TCR originated in a woman between 50 and 59 years old with COVID-19, enrolled during active disease. Specimen: peripheral blood. The CDR3 reads CASSQDFTGGHNEQFF. The CDR3 bases are TGTGCCAGCAGCCAAGATTTTACGGGAGGGCACAATGAGCAGTTCTTC.